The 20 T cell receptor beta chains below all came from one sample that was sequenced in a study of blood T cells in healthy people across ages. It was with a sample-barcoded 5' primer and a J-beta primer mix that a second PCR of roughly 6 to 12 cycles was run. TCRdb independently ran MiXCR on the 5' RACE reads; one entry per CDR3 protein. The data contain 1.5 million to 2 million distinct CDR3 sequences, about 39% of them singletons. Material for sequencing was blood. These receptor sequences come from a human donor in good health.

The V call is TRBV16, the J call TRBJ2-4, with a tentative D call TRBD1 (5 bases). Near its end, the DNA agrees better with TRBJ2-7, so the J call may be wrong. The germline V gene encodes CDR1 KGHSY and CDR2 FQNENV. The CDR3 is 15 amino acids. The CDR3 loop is CASSDKVQGINEQYF. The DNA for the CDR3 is TGTGCCAGCAGCGATAAGGTCCAGGGCATCAACGAGCAGTACTTC.

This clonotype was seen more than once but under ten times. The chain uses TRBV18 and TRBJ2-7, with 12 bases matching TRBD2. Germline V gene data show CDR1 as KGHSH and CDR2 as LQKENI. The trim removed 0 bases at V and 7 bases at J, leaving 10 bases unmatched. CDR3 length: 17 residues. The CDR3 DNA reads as TGTGCCAGCTCACCACCGGGACTAGCGGGTGGCATTAGGGAGCAGTACTTC. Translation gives CASSPPGLAGGIREQYF.

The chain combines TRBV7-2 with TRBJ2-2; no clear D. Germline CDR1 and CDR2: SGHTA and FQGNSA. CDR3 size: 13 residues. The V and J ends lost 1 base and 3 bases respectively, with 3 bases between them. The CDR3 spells CASSLEYTGELFF. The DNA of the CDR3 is TGTGCCAGCAGCTTAGAATACACCGGGGAGCTGTTTTTT.

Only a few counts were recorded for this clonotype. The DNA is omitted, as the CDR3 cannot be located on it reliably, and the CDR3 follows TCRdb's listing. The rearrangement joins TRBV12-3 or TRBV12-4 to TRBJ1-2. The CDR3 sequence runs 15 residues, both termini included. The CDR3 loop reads CASSFLADSNYGYTF.

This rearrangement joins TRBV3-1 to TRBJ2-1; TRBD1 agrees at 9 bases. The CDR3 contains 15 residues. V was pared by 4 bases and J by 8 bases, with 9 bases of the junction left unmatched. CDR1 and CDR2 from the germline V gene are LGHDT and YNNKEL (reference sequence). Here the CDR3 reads CASSPYLDRGDEQFF. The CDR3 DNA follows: TGTGCCAGCAGCCCCTACCTGGACAGGGGAGATGAGCAGTTCTTC.

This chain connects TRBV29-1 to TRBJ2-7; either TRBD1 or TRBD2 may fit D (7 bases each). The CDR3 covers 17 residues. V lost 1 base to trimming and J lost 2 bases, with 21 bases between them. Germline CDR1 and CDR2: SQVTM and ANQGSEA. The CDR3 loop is CSVEGGGQGGSTYEQYF. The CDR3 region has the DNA TGCAGCGTTGAAGGTGGAGGGCAGGGGGGGAGTACCTACGAGCAGTACTTC.

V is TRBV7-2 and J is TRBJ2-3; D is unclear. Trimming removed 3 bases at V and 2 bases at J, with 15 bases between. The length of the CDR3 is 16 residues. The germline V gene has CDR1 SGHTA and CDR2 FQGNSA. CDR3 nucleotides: TGTGCCAGCAGCTTTTCCCCCCGGAAGTTCACAGATACGCAGTATTTT. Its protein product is CASSFSPRKFTDTQYF.

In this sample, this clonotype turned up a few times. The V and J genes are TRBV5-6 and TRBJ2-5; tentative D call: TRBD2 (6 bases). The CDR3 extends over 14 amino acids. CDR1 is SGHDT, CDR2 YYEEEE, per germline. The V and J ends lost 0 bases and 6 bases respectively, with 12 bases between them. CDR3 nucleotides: TGTGCCAGCAGCTTGGCGGCAGGGAGGAAGACCCAGTACTTC. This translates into CASSLAAGRKTQYF.

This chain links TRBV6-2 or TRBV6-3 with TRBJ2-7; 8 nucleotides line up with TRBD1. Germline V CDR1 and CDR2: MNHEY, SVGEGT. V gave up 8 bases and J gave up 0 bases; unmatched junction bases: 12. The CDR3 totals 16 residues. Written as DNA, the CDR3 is TGTGCCAGCTGGACAGGGTTTGATCTATTCTCCTACGAGCAGTACTTC. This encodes CASWTGFDLFSYEQYF.

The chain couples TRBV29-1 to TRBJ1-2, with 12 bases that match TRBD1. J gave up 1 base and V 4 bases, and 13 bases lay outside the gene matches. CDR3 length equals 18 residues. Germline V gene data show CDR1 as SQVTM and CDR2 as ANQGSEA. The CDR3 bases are TGCAGCGTTGGGGACAGGGGGCGGCCTCCGCTTATTAACTATGGCTACACCTTC. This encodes CSVGDRGRPPLINYGYTF.

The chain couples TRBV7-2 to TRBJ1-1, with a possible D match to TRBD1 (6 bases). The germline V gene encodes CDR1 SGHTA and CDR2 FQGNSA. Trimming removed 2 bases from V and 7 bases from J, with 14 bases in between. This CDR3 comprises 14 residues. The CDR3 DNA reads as TGTGCCAGCAGCTTACAACAGGGCCTGAGTGAAGCTTTCTTT. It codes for CASSLQQGLSEAFF.

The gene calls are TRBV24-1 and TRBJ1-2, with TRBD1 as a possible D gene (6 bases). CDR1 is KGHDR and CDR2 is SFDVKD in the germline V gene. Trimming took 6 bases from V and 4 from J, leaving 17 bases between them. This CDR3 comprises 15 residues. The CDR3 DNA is TGTGCCACCAGTCCCCAAGAGGGGGATTTCTATGGCTACACCTTC. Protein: CATSPQEGDFYGYTF.

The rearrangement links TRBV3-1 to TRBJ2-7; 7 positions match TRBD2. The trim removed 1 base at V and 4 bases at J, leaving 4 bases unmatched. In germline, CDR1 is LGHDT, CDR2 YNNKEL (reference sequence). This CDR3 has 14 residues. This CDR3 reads CASSQGASGYEQYF. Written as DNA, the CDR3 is TGTGCCAGCAGCCAAGGGGCTAGCGGTTACGAGCAGTACTTC.

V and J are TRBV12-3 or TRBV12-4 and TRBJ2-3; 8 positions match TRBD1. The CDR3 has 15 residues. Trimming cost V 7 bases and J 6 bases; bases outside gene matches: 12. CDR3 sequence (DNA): TGTGCCAGCACTAACGCAGGGGGCCCATGGGATACGCAGTATTTT. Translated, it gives CASTNAGGPWDTQYF.

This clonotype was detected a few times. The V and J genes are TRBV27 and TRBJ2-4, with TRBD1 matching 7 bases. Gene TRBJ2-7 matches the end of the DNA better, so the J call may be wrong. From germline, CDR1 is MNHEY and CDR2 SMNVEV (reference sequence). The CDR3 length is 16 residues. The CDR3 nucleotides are TGTGCCAGCAGCACGTCTAATGACAGGGATTACTACGAGCAGTACTTC. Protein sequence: CASSTSNDRDYYEQYF.

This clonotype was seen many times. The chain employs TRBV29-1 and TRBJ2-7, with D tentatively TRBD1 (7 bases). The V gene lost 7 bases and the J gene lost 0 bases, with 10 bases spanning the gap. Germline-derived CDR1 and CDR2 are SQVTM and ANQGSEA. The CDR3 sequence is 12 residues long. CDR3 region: CSGRDSSYEQYF. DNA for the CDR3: TGCAGCGGGCGGGACAGCTCCTACGAGCAGTACTTC.

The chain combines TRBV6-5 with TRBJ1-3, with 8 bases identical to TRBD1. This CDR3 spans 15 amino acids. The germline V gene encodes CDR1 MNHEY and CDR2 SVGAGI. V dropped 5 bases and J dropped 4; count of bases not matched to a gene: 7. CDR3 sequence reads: CASSPWTGRGNTIYF. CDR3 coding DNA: TGTGCCAGCAGTCCTTGGACAGGGAGAGGAAACACCATATATTTT.

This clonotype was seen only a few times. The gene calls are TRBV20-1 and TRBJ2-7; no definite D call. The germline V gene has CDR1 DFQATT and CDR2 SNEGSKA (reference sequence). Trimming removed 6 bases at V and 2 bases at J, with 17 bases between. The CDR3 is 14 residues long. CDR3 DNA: TGCAGTGCACCCCTCGGAGAGGTGACCTACGAGCAGTACTTC. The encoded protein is CSAPLGEVTYEQYF.

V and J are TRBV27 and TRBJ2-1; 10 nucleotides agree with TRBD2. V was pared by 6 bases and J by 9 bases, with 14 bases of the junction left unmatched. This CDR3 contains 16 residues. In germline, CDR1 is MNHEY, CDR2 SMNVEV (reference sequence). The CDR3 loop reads CASSLLAGGLDGEQFF. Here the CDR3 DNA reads TGTGCCAGCAGCCTCTTAGCGGGGGGCCTCGACGGTGAGCAGTTCTTC.

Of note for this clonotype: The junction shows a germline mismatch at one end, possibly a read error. DNA for the CDR3: TGTGCCACCGGCAGAGATTACGCAAAATCTAGAGAGACCCAGTACTTC. Protein product: CATGRDYAKSRETQYF. The chain is built from TRBV15 and TRBJ2-5; D ambiguous. The V gene's germline CDR1 is LNHNV and CDR2 YYDKDF (reference sequence). CDR3 length: 16 residues.